These T cell receptor beta chains were read from a single sample in a study of Ad26.COV2.S vaccination and SARS-CoV-2 variants. Clones were sequenced by immunoSEQ multiplex PCR, and TCRdb holds only the in-frame ones, with some missing. The sample has hundreds of thousands of clones; around 86% are singletons. The material sequenced was peripheral blood, taken in a trial of Ad26.COV2.S vaccine versus placebo. Receptors were obtained from a person aged 18 to 59 who received the Ad26.COV2.S COVID-19 vaccine or a placebo. Each CDR3 is given with its conserved first and last residue. The order of the fields is D gene, V gene, J gene, clone size, CDR3 DNA, CDR3 protein. D genes are given only for firm matches. Rows may omit the clone size; those that give it use once, few, many or a size class.

D: NA; V: TRBV5-1; J: TRBJ2-7; size: NA; DNA: TGCGCCAGCAGCTCGACTCCCGACAGATCCTACGAGCAGTACTTC; CDR3: CASSSTPDRSYEQYF
D: NA; V: TRBV5-6; J: TRBJ1-5; size: NA; DNA: TGTGCCAGCAGCTTGGTAGGGGATCAGCCCCAGCATTTT; CDR3: CASSLVGDQPQHF
D: NA; V: TRBV6-5; J: TRBJ1-1; size: once; DNA: TGTGCCAGCAGTTACTCGGAGGTGGTGTCTGAAGCTTTCTTT; CDR3: CASSYSEVVSEAFF
D: NA; V: TRBV7-6; J: TRBJ2-7; size: NA; DNA: TGTGCCAGCAGCTTAGAGGTGGGGATCTACGAGCAGTACTTC; CDR3: CASSLEVGIYEQYF
D: TRBD2; V: TRBV7-3; J: TRBJ2-1; size: NA; DNA: TGTGCCAGCAGCTTAACATTTCCGGGACTAGCGTACTACAATGAGCAGTTCTTC; CDR3: CASSLTFPGLAYYNEQFF
D: NA; V: TRBV27; J: TRBJ1-4; size: NA; DNA: TGTGCCAGCACAGGGGACGTGGCGGCGTATAATGAGAAACTGTTTTTT; CDR3: CASTGDVAAYNEKLFF
D: TRBD1; V: TRBV5-1; J: TRBJ1-2; size: NA; DNA: TGCGCCAGCAGCTTCGGACAGGGGGGCTATGGCTACACCTTC; CDR3: CASSFGQGGYGYTF
D: TRBD1; V: TRBV4-1; J: TRBJ2-7; size: few; DNA: TGCGCCAGCAGCCCCAGTAGGCAGGGGGCAAACGAGCAGTACTTC; CDR3: CASSPSRQGANEQYF
D: NA; V: TRBV27; J: TRBJ1-6; size: NA; DNA: TGTGCCAGCAGTTTCATTAATTCACCCCTCCACTTT; CDR3: CASSFINSPLHF
D: NA; V: TRBV29-1; J: TRBJ2-3; size: once; DNA: TGCAGCGTTGTTAAGGACAGTCGCACAGATACGCAGTATTTT; CDR3: CSVVKDSRTDTQYF
D: NA; V: TRBV6-5; J: TRBJ2-3; size: NA; DNA: TGTGCCAGCAGTTACTCGAACATGGGACGAACAGATACGCAGTATTTT; CDR3: CASSYSNMGRTDTQYF
D: NA; V: TRBV9; J: TRBJ1-3; size: few; DNA: TGTGCCAGCAGTTCCGATACCAGCTCTGGAAACACCATATATTTT; CDR3: CASSSDTSSGNTIYF
D: NA; V: TRBV18; J: TRBJ1-1; size: few; DNA: TGTGCCAGCTCCCTGAACACTGAAGCTTTCTTT; CDR3: CASSLNTEAFF
D: NA; V: TRBV3-1/TRBV3-2; J: TRBJ2-1; size: NA; DNA: TGTGCCAGCAGCGCGGACGGGTCCTACAATGAGCAGTTCTTC; CDR3: CASSADGSYNEQFF
D: NA; V: TRBV11-2; J: TRBJ1-5; size: NA; DNA: TGTGCCAGCAGCTTAGGCCCCCCCTCCAATCAGCCCCAGCATTTT; CDR3: CASSLGPPSNQPQHF
D: TRBD1; V: TRBV6-5; J: TRBJ1-2; size: NA; DNA: TGTGCCAGCAGATCCAGGGGGTGGGATTATGGCTACACCTTC; CDR3: CASRSRGWDYGYTF
D: NA; V: TRBV7-8; J: TRBJ1-1; size: NA; DNA: TGTGCCAGCAGCTTAGCTTCGGGCTCTGGGACTGAAGCTTTCTTT; CDR3: CASSLASGSGTEAFF
D: NA; V: TRBV5-1; J: TRBJ2-5; size: NA; DNA: TGCGCCAGCGGGGCAAACCAAGAGACCCAGTACTTC; CDR3: CASGANQETQYF
D: TRBD2; V: TRBV4-3; J: TRBJ2-1; size: NA; DNA: TGCGCCAGCAGCCAAGATCCCGGGACTAGCGTCCACAATGAGCAGTTCTTC; CDR3: CASSQDPGTSVHNEQFF
D: TRBD1; V: TRBV9; J: TRBJ1-1; size: NA; DNA: TGTGCCAGCAGCGTAGCCCCCGGGGGCAGGGGGGGGTCCACTGAAGCTTTCTTT; CDR3: CASSVAPGGRGGSTEAFF
D: NA; V: TRBV19; J: TRBJ1-5; size: few; DNA: TGTGCCAGTAATTCCGGGGTGGGGGCCCAGCATTTT; CDR3: CASNSGVGAQHF
D: NA; V: TRBV4-3; J: TRBJ1-1; size: NA; DNA: TGCGCCAGCAGCCAAGATGAACAGACGAACACTGAAGCTTTCTTT; CDR3: CASSQDEQTNTEAFF
D: NA; V: TRBV6-2/TRBV6-3; J: TRBJ2-3; size: NA; DNA: TGTGCCAGCAGCGCATCCCGGGGTGATACGCAGTATTTT; CDR3: CASSASRGDTQYF
D: TRBD2; V: TRBV5-1; J: TRBJ2-1; size: NA; DNA: TGCGCCAGCAGCTACTTGGGGGGGTTGTCTAGCCCCTTCCGCGGTGAGCAGTTCTTC; CDR3: CASSYLGGLSSPFRGEQFF
D: NA; V: TRBV27; J: TRBJ1-1; size: NA; DNA: TGTGCCAGCAGCCCCGGCCGGGCCGCTGAAGCTTTCTTT; CDR3: CASSPGRAAEAFF
D: TRBD1; V: TRBV27; J: TRBJ2-7; size: NA; DNA: TGTGCCAGCCGACAAGGACAGGGTAGACTCCACGAGCAGTACTTC; CDR3: CASRQGQGRLHEQYF
D: NA; V: TRBV7-3; J: TRBJ1-6; size: NA; DNA: TGTGCCAGCAGTATGGACAGTAATTCACCCCTCCACTTT; CDR3: CASSMDSNSPLHF
D: NA; V: TRBV6-5; J: TRBJ2-2; size: NA; DNA: TGTGCCAGCAGTTACTGGGGTTCTCGCACCGGGGAGCTGTTTTTT; CDR3: CASSYWGSRTGELFF
D: TRBD1; V: TRBV10-3; J: TRBJ2-7; size: NA; DNA: TGTGCCATCAGGGGACAGGGTTCAGACGAGCAGTACTTC; CDR3: CAIRGQGSDEQYF
D: NA; V: TRBV6-5; J: TRBJ2-7; size: NA; DNA: TGTGCCAGCAGTTACTCGGGCACAGAGGAGGAGCAGTACTTC; CDR3: CASSYSGTEEEQYF
D: TRBD1; V: TRBV5-1; J: TRBJ1-5; size: NA; DNA: TGCGCCAGCAGCTTGGGCGGACAGGGGGCGAATCAGCCCCAGCATTTT; CDR3: CASSLGGQGANQPQHF
D: TRBD2; V: TRBV4-3; J: TRBJ2-1; size: NA; DNA: TGCGCCAGCAGCCAAGTGGGGGGGATCGGGGATGAGCAGTTCTTC; CDR3: CASSQVGGIGDEQFF
D: TRBD1; V: TRBV6-6; J: TRBJ2-7; size: once; DNA: TGTGCCAGCAGCCGCTACTTCGCCTCCTCCGAGACAGGGCCCCGGACCTACGAGCAGTACTTC; CDR3: CASSRYFASSETGPRTYEQYF
D: TRBD1; V: TRBV23-1; J: TRBJ1-4; size: once; DNA: TGCGCCCCACGGGACAGGGGCCATGAAAAACTGTTTTTT; CDR3: CAPRDRGHEKLFF
D: TRBD1; V: TRBV5-1; J: TRBJ2-5; size: NA; DNA: TGCGCCAGCAGGGGAGGACAGGGGGCGGGAGAGACCCAGTACTTC; CDR3: CASRGGQGAGETQYF
D: NA; V: TRBV7-9; J: TRBJ2-1; size: NA; DNA: TGTGCCAGCAGCTTAGATTTGGCAAGTGAGCAGTTCTTC; CDR3: CASSLDLASEQFF
D: TRBD2; V: TRBV7-6; J: TRBJ2-2; size: NA; DNA: TGTGCCAGCAGCTTAGCGCTACTAGCGGGGGGCGGCACCGGGGAGCTGTTTTTT; CDR3: CASSLALLAGGGTGELFF
D: NA; V: TRBV4-1; J: TRBJ2-1; size: NA; DNA: TGCGCCAGCAGCCTGGGGCTTTACAATGAGCAGTTCTTC; CDR3: CASSLGLYNEQFF
D: TRBD1; V: TRBV12-5; J: TRBJ2-7; size: NA; DNA: TGTGCTAGTGGACTTAGGGGCGCGTGGGGACAGGGGTCGAGCGAGCAGTACTTC; CDR3: CASGLRGAWGQGSSEQYF
D: TRBD1; V: TRBV6-1; J: TRBJ2-1; size: NA; DNA: TGTGCCAGCAGTGAGAGGACAGGGGACCCTAGCTCCTACAATGAGCAGTTCTTC; CDR3: CASSERTGDPSSYNEQFF
D: NA; V: TRBV4-3; J: TRBJ2-7; size: NA; DNA: TGCGCCAGCAGCCAAGACACAGGGACCTACGAGCAGTACTTC; CDR3: CASSQDTGTYEQYF
D: NA; V: TRBV10-2; J: TRBJ2-7; size: NA; DNA: TGCGCCACCGCCTTAGCCTCCTACGAGCAGTACTTC; CDR3: CATALASYEQYF
D: NA; V: TRBV13; J: TRBJ2-5; size: NA; DNA: TGTGCCAGCAGGGGGGGACAGACCCAGTACTTC; CDR3: CASRGGQTQYF
D: NA; V: TRBV6-2/TRBV6-3; J: TRBJ2-5; size: few; DNA: TGTGCCAGCAGCCACTCCGAGACCCAGTACTTC; CDR3: CASSHSETQYF
D: TRBD2; V: TRBV2; J: TRBJ2-3; size: NA; DNA: TGTGCCAGCAGAAAGACTAGCGTTAGCACAGATACGCAGTATTTT; CDR3: CASRKTSVSTDTQYF
D: NA; V: TRBV21-1; J: TRBJ2-3; size: NA; DNA: TGTGCCAGCAGCCCCGGGGGGCGAGGCGAAACGAGCACAGATACGCAGTATTTT; CDR3: CASSPGGRGETSTDTQYF
D: NA; V: TRBV7-9; J: TRBJ2-3; size: NA; DNA: TGTGCCAGCAGCTCGAGCAGCGGGTTCACAGATACGCAGTATTTT; CDR3: CASSSSSGFTDTQYF
D: NA; V: TRBV5-1; J: TRBJ1-5; size: NA; DNA: TGCGCCAGCAGCTTGGCCGGGTCCGTCAATCAGCCCCAGCATTTT; CDR3: CASSLAGSVNQPQHF
D: NA; V: TRBV7-9; J: TRBJ1-3; size: NA; DNA: TGTGCCAGCAGCTTAGGGGCCCTACGGGAATATCCTGGAAACACCATATATTTT; CDR3: CASSLGALREYPGNTIYF
D: NA; V: TRBV9; J: TRBJ2-3; size: NA; DNA: TGTGCCAGCAGCGTAGATGTCACAGATACGCAGTATTTT; CDR3: CASSVDVTDTQYF
D: NA; V: TRBV7-9; J: TRBJ2-7; size: once; DNA: TGTGCCAGCAGCTTCCGAGGGGAGCAGTACTTC; CDR3: CASSFRGEQYF
D: NA; V: TRBV2; J: TRBJ1-1; size: NA; DNA: TGTGCCAGCGGCCTGGGGGGGGCTGAAGCTTTCTTT; CDR3: CASGLGGAEAFF